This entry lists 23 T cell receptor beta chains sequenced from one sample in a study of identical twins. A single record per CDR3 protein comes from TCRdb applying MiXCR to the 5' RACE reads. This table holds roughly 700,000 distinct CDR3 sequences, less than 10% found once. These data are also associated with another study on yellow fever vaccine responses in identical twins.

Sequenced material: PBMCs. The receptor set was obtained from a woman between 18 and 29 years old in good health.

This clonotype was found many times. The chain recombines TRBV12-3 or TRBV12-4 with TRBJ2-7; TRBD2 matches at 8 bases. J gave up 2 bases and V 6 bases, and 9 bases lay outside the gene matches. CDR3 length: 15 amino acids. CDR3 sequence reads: CASSPGLGTTYEQYF. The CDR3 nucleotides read TGTGCCAGCAGCCCGGGACTAGGAACTACCTACGAGCAGTACTTC.

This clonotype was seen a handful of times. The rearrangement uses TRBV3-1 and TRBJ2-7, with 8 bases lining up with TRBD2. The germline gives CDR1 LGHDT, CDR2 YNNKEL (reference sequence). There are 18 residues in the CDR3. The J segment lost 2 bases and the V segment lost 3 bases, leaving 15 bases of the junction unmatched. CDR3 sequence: CASSHMKYGGAKAYEQYF. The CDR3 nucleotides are TGTGCCAGCAGCCACATGAAGTACGGGGGGGCGAAAGCCTACGAGCAGTACTTC.

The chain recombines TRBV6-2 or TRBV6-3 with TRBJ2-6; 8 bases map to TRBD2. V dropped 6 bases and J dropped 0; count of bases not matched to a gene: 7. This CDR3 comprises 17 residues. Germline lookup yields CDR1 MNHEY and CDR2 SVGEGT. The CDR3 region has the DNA TGTGCCAGCAGCGGGGGGGAGTGGGTCTCTGGGGCCAACGTCCTGACTTTC. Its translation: CASSGGEWVSGANVLTF.

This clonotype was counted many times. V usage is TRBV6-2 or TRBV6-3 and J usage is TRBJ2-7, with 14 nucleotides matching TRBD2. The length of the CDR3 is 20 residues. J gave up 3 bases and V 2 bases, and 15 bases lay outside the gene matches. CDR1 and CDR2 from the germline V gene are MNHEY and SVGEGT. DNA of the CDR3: TGTGCCAGCAGTTACACCGCCGGGACTAGCGGGAGTACCTCCCGCTACGAGCAGTACTTC. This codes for CASSYTAGTSGSTSRYEQYF.

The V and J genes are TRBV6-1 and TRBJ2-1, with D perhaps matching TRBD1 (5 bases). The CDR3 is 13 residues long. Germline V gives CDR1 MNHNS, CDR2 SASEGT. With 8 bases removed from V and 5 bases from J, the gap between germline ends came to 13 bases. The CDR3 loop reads CASLGSRDNEQFF. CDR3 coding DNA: TGTGCCAGCTTGGGTTCCAGGGACAATGAGCAGTTCTTC.

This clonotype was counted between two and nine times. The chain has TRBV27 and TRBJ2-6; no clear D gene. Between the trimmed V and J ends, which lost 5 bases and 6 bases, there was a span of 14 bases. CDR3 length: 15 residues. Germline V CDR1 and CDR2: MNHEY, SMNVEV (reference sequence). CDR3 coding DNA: TGTGCCAGCAGTCCTCGGTTGGAAGTGGCCAACGTCCTGACTTTC. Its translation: CASSPRLEVANVLTF. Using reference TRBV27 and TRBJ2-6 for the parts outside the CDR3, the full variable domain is EAQVTQNPRYLITVTGKKLTVTCSQNMNHEYMSWYRQDPGLGLRQIYYSMNVEVTDKGDVPEGYKVSRKEKRNFPLILESPSPNQTSLYFCASSPRLEVANVLTFGAGSRLTVL.

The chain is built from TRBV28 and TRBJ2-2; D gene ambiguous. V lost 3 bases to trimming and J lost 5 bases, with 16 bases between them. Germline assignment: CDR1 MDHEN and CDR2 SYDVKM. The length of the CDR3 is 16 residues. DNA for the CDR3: TGTGCCAGCAGTTTTACCTACTGGCTAGTAACCGGGGAGCTGTTTTTT. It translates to CASSFTYWLVTGELFF. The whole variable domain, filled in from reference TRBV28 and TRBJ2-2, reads DVKVTQSSRYLVKRTGEKVFLECVQDMDHENMFWYRQDPGLGLRLIYFSYDVKMKEKGDIPEGYSVSREKKERFSLILESASTNQTSMYLCASSFTYWLVTGELFFGEGSRLTVL.

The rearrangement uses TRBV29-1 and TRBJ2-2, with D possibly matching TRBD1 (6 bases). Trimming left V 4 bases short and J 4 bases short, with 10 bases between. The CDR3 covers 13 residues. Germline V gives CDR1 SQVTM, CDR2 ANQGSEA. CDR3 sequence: CSVVSGATGELFF. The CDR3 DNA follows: TGCAGCGTTGTCTCAGGGGCCACCGGGGAGCTGTTTTTT.

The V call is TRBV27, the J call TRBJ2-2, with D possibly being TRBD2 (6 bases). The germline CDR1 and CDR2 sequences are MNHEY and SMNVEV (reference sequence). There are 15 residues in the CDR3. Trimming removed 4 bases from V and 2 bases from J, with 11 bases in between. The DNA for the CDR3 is TGTGCCAGCAGTTGGCGCGGGACCAACACCGGGGAGCTGTTTTTT. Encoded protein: CASSWRGTNTGELFF.

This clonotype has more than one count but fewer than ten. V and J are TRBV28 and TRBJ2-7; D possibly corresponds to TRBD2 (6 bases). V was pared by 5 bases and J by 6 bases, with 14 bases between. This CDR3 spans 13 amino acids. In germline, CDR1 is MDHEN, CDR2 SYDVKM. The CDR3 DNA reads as TGTGCCAGCAGTCCAAGGAGGGGAGGCGAGCAGTACTTC. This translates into CASSPRRGGEQYF.

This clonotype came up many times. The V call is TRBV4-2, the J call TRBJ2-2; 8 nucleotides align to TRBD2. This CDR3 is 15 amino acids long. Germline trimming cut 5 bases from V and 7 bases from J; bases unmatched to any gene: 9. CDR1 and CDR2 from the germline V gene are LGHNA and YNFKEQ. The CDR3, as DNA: TGTGCCAGCAGCGGTCAGCGGGAGTGGGGCGGGGAGCTGTTTTTT. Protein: CASSGQREWGGELFF.

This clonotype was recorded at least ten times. The CDR3 region is CASSYQGQGAPSGANVLTF. The DNA for the CDR3 is TGTGCCAGCAGTTATCAGGGACAGGGAGCCCCCTCTGGGGCCAACGTCCTGACTTTC. J is TRBJ2-6 and V is TRBV6-5, with 9 bases that match TRBD1. CDR1 and CDR2 (germline): MNHEY, SVGAGI. The CDR3 is made up of 19 amino acids. V trimming: 3 bases; J trimming: 0 bases; junction bases outside the gene matches: 9.

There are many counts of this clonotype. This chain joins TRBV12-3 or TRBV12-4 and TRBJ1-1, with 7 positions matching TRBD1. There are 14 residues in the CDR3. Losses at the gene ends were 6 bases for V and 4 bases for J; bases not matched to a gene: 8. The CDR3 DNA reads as TGTGCCAGCAGGCCGACAGGGTGGATCACTGAAGCTTTCTTT. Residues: CASRPTGWITEAFF.

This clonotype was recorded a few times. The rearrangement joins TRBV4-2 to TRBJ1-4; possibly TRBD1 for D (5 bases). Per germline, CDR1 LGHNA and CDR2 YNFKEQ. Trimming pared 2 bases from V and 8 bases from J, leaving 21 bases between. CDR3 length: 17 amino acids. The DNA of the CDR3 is TGTGCCAGCAGCCAAACATTCTCTGGAGGGGAAGAGGAAAAACTGTTTTTT. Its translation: CASSQTFSGGEEEKLFF.

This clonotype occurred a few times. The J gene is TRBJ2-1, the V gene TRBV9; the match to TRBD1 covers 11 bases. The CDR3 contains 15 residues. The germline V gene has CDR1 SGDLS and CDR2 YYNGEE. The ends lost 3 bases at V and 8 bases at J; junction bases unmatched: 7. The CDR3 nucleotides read TGTGCCAGCAGCGAGAGGACAGGGGGCAGCGATGAGCAGTTCTTC. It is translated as CASSERTGGSDEQFF.

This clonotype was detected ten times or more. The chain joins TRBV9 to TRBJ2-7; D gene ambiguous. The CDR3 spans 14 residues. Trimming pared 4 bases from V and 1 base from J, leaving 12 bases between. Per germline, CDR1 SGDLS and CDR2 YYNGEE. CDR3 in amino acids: CASSPRTESYEQYF. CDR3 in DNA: TGTGCCAGCAGCCCCCGGACGGAATCCTACGAGCAGTACTTC.

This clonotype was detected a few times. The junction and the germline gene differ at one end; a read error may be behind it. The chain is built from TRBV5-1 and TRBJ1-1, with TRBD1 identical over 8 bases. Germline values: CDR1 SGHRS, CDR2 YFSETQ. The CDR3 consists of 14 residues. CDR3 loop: CASSTGGSDTEAFF. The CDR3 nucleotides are TGCGCAAGCAGTACAGGGGGTTCGGACACTGAAGCTTTCTTT.

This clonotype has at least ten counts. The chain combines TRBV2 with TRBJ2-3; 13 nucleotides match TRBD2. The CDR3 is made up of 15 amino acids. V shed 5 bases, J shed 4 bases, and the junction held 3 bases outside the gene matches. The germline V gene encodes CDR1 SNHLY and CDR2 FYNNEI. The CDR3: CASSTGLAGSDTQYF. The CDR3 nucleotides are TGTGCCAGCAGTACGGGACTAGCGGGATCAGATACGCAGTATTTT.

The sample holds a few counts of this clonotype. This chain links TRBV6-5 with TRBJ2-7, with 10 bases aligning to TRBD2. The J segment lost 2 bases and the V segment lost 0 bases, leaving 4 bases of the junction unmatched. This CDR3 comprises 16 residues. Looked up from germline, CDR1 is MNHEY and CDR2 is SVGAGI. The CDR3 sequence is CASSYSLAGGPYEQYF. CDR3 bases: TGTGCCAGCAGTTACTCTTTAGCGGGAGGACCCTACGAGCAGTACTTC.

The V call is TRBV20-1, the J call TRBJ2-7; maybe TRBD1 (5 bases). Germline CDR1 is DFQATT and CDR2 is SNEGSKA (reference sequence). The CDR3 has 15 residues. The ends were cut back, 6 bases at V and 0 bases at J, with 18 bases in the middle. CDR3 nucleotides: TGCAGTGCCCCAGTTTATCCAGGGAACTCCTACGAGCAGTACTTC. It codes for CSAPVYPGNSYEQYF.

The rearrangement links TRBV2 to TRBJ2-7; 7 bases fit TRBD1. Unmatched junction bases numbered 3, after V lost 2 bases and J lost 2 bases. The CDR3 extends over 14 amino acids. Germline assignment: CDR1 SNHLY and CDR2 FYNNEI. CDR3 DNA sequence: TGTGCCAGCAGTGAAACAGGGGTAACCTACGAGCAGTACTTC. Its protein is CASSETGVTYEQYF.

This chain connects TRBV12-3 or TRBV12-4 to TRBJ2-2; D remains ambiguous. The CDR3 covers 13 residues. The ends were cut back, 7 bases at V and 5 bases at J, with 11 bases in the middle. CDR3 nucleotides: TGTGCCAGCACTAGGTGGGGAACCGGGGAGCTGTTTTTT. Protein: CASTRWGTGELFF.

The CDR3, as DNA: TGTGCCAGCAGTAATGGGGGACTGCTGACTTTC. Translated: CASSNGGLLTF. The genes are TRBV12-3 or TRBV12-4 and TRBJ2-6, with a tentative D call TRBD2 (6 bases). Trimming left V 5 bases short and J 16 bases short, with 12 bases between. The CDR3 has 11 amino acids.